This note documents a single T cell receptor (beta chain) sequence. Its matching antigen is unknown. Ophthalmopathy donors' eye disease showed moderate-to-severe activity, CAS of at least 3, NOSPECS of at least 4 and duration under 3 months. Exclusion covered patients with other autoimmune diseases or uncontrolled infections (as well as pregnancy or lactation). Clinical symptoms, serum thyroxine, TRAb, thyroid ultrasound and orbital computed tomography were relied on for diagnosis. Amplification of TCR beta CDR3 regions used RNA transcripts. The workflow started with a first-round RT-PCR run with HTBI primers and then moved on to a second-round multiplex PCR. TCRdb analysed the multiplex PCR reads with MiXCR anew, one entry per CDR3 protein. The table lists approximately 210,000 distinct CDR3 sequences, roughly 29% of them singletons. The data belong to a study of Graves' ophthalmopathy and Graves' hyperthyroidism. Study conclusions and caveats: Detection in blood was also observed for most expanded thyroid clonotypes above 0.001 frequency.

Germline V CDR1 and CDR2: DFQATT, SNEGSKA (reference sequence). Trimming took off 4 bases at V and 0 bases at J, with 6 bases between the two ends. The CDR3 spans 12 residues. The chain uses TRBV20-1 and TRBJ1-1; tentative D call: TRBD1 (5 bases). The clonotype was recovered from a man between 50 and 59 years old with Graves' ophthalmopathy. The specimen sequenced was peripheral blood. CDR3 coding DNA: TGCAGTGCTACCAGGGTGAACACTGAAGCTTTCTTT. It translates to CSATRVNTEAFF.